The present T cell receptor (beta chain) was sequenced within a study of identical twins. Study conclusions and caveats: Recombination models fit unrelated individuals' TCR alpha sharing but underestimated twins'. Within twin pairs, the out-of-frame alpha sequences they shared showed excess low generation probability.

Germline values: CDR1 LNHNV, CDR2 YYDKDF (reference sequence). The CDR3 runs to 16 residues. V was pared by 0 bases and J by 5 bases, with 7 bases of the junction left unmatched. Turning to this clonotype: What it binds is unknown.

TCRdb processed the 5' RACE reads anew with MiXCR; each CDR3 protein has one entry. The profile shows 1,800,000 or so distinct CDR3 sequences, around 29% of them singletons. The sequence was obtained from a newborn girl in good health. The specimen sequenced was cord blood. The rearrangement uses TRBV15 and TRBJ2-1; 7 nucleotides align to TRBD2. CDR3 amino acids: CATSRESGATHNEQFF. DNA of the CDR3: TGTGCCACCAGCAGAGAAAGCGGGGCTACCCACAATGAGCAGTTCTTC.